The rows below give T cell receptor beta chains drawn from one sample of a study of long-term antiretroviral therapy in people with HIV. Sequencing was performed with immunoSEQ multiplex PCR; in TCRdb, only in-frame clones are kept and a portion is missing. The sample holds under 45,000 clones, about 95% seen once. The specimen comprised unsorted PBMCs, sampled approximately 9.1 years after starting antiretroviral therapy. The receptors here all came from a man aged 25-45 years with HIV. CDR3s include the opening cysteine and the closing phenylalanine or tryptophan. D genes are given only for firm matches. Rows may omit the clone size; those that give it use once, few, many or a size class.

d_gene,v_gene,j_gene,abundance,CDR3nt,CDR3aa
.,TRBV29-1,TRBJ1-2,.,TGCAGCGTTGTCGATACACAGGGACTAGGCTATGGCTACACCTTC,CSVVDTQGLGYGYTF
.,TRBV5-6,TRBJ1-2,.,TGTGCCAGCAGCTTGGACCCCTCGATTAACTATGGCTACACCTTC,CASSLDPSINYGYTF
.,TRBV6-5,TRBJ1-1,.,TGTGCCAGCAGTTACACCGGGACGGTGAACACTGAAGCTTTCTTT,CASSYTGTVNTEAFF
TRBD1,TRBV2,TRBJ1-5,.,TGTGCCAGCAGTTCCGACAGGGGGCAGGATCAGCCCCAGCATTTT,CASSSDRGQDQPQHF
TRBD1,TRBV5-1,TRBJ2-5,.,TGCGCCAGCAGCCCGCAGGGGGACCAAGAGACCCAGTACTTC,CASSPQGDQETQYF
.,TRBV5-4,TRBJ2-7,.,TGTGCCAGCAGCTTGGACAGGGAGGACGAGCAGTACTTC,CASSLDREDEQYF
.,TRBV5-5,TRBJ1-5,once,TGTGCCAGCAGCTTGGACAGCTACTACGATCAGCCCCAGCATTTT,CASSLDSYYDQPQHF
.,TRBV10-3,TRBJ2-2,.,TGTGCCATCCGACTGAGCGTTGGGACCGGGGAGCTGTTTTTT,CAIRLSVGTGELFF
.,TRBV2,TRBJ2-7,.,TGTGCCAGCAGGGAGGAAGGGAACGAGCAGTACTTC,CASREEGNEQYF
TRBD1,TRBV6-1,TRBJ1-3,.,TGTGCCAGCAGTGAAGGGACAGGGGCCACCATATATTTT,CASSEGTGATIYF
.,TRBV7-9,TRBJ1-1,.,TGTGCCAGCAGCGCCCCAGTTGTGAACACTGAAGCTTTCTTT,CASSAPVVNTEAFF
TRBD2,TRBV14,TRBJ2-1,.,TGTGCCAGCAGCTCTCTAGCGGGGGGGAGGGAGCAGTTCTTC,CASSSLAGGREQFF
.,TRBV6-1,TRBJ2-7,.,TGTGCCACACAACAGGATACTACCTACGAGCAGTACTTC,CATQQDTTYEQYF
.,TRBV11-3,TRBJ2-1,.,TGTGCCAGCAGCGGGGGCCCAACCCTCTACAATGAGCAGTTCTTC,CASSGGPTLYNEQFF
.,TRBV18,TRBJ1-1,once,TGTGCCAGCTCACCTGACATGTTCGGGGAGAACGCTTTCTTT,CASSPDMFGENAFF
TRBD1,TRBV27,TRBJ2-3,.,TGTGCCGCAAGACAGGGTTCTGCAGATACGCAGTATTTT,CAARQGSADTQYF
TRBD2,TRBV7-3,TRBJ2-1,.,TGTGCCAGCGGGGAGCTAGGGACTAGCGTAGGGAATGAGCAGTTCTTC,CASGELGTSVGNEQFF
TRBD1,TRBV7-9,TRBJ1-5,.,TGTGCCAGCAGGGGACAGGGGCTCGATCAGCCCCAGCATTTT,CASRGQGLDQPQHF
TRBD2,TRBV7-8,TRBJ2-3,.,TGTGCCAGCAGCTTAGACCTAGCGGGGGGCTGGGATACGCAGTATTTT,CASSLDLAGGWDTQYF
TRBD1,TRBV19,TRBJ2-5,.,TGTGCCAGTAGTATAAGGGACAGTCGGAGGACCCAGTACTTC,CASSIRDSRRTQYF
TRBD1,TRBV13,TRBJ1-2,.,TGTGCCAGCAGCCCCGACAGGGCTAACTATGGCTACACCTTC,CASSPDRANYGYTF
.,TRBV6-1,TRBJ1-2,.,TGTGCCAGCAGTCGACTCCAGGGGACCGATGGCTACACCTTC,CASSRLQGTDGYTF
.,TRBV6-5,TRBJ1-5,.,TGTGCCAGCAGTGTCACACTGGGCGGTCAGCCCCAGCATTTT,CASSVTLGGQPQHF
.,TRBV7-9,TRBJ1-3,.,TGTGCCAGCAGCTTAGGCAAAGGTCTGGAGGGAAACACCATATATTTT,CASSLGKGLEGNTIYF
TRBD1,TRBV15,TRBJ1-1,.,TGTGCCACCAGCAGAGGAAGGACAGGGAGGAACACTGAAGCTTTCTTT,CATSRGRTGRNTEAFF
TRBD1,TRBV28,TRBJ1-1,.,TGTGCCAGCAGTCCGGGACAGGGGGCAACTGAAGCTTTCTTT,CASSPGQGATEAFF
.,TRBV27,TRBJ1-5,.,TGTGCCAGTGGAGGTAGCAATCAGCCCCAGCATTTT,CASGGSNQPQHF
.,TRBV6-6,TRBJ2-3,.,TGTGCCAGCAGTAGAACAGATACGCAGTATTTT,CASSRTDTQYF
.,TRBV6-5,TRBJ1-4,.,TGTGCCACCGTGTCCCCCGTCATCGAGAATGAAAAACTGTTTTTT,CATVSPVIENEKLFF
TRBD2,TRBV5-6,TRBJ2-2,once,TGTGCCAGCAGCCCAAGGCTAGCGGGGGCCCCGAACACCGGGGAGCTGTTTTTT,CASSPRLAGAPNTGELFF
.,TRBV2,TRBJ1-5,.,TGTGCCAGCAGCGATCGGGTTAATAGCAATCAGCCCCAGCATTTT,CASSDRVNSNQPQHF
.,TRBV28,TRBJ1-5,.,TGTGCCAGCAGTTGGACAGATCAAAATCAGCCCCAGCATTTT,CASSWTDQNQPQHF
.,TRBV4-2,TRBJ1-1,.,TGTGCCAGCAGCCAAGCACATCTCAGGAACACTGAAGCTTTCTTT,CASSQAHLRNTEAFF
.,TRBV2,TRBJ2-6,.,TGTGCCAGCACTGATCAGATCTCTGGGGCCAACGTCCTGACTTTC,CASTDQISGANVLTF
TRBD1,TRBV7-2,TRBJ2-1,.,TGTGCCAGCGGACAGGGTTACTACAATGAGCAGTTCTTC,CASGQGYYNEQFF
TRBD1,TRBV5-1,TRBJ2-6,.,TGCGCCAGCAGCTTGGAGAGACAGGGGGTCATGGTTTCTGGGGCCAACGTCCTGACTTTC,CASSLERQGVMVSGANVLTF
TRBD1,TRBV7-9,TRBJ1-1,.,TGTGCCAGCAGCCCTTCCCCGGGACAGACGAACACTGAAGCTTTCTTT,CASSPSPGQTNTEAFF
.,TRBV18,TRBJ2-7,.,TGTGCCAGCTCACCTTCGAACGGGGGGCCGTACGAGCAGTACTTC,CASSPSNGGPYEQYF
.,TRBV4-2,TRBJ1-5,.,TGTGCCAGCAGCCAAAGTACCAGGGAGAATCAGCCCCAGCATTTT,CASSQSTRENQPQHF
.,TRBV11-2,TRBJ2-2,.,TGTGCCAGCAGCCGTCGGGGGGCCGGCGGGGAGCTGTTTTTT,CASSRRGAGGELFF
.,TRBV2,TRBJ1-4,.,TGTGCCAGCAGTGAGACTGATCGGGGTGAAAAACTGTTTTTT,CASSETDRGEKLFF
TRBD1,TRBV18,TRBJ1-5,.,TGTGCCAGCTCACCCGGACAGGGGGAACAGCCCCAGCATTTT,CASSPGQGEQPQHF
.,TRBV19,TRBJ1-5,.,TGTGCCAGTAGTATAATGGCACAGGGTCGGTATCAGCCCCAGCATTTT,CASSIMAQGRYQPQHF
TRBD2,TRBV6-4,TRBJ2-3,.,TGTGCCAGCAGTCCTCAGACTAGCGGGGGGGCAGATACGCAGTATTTT,CASSPQTSGGADTQYF
.,TRBV7-3,TRBJ2-3,.,TGTGCCAGCAGCGGGTCTACTCCAGATACGCAGTATTTT,CASSGSTPDTQYF
.,TRBV11-3,TRBJ2-1,.,TGTGCCAGCAGCTTAGTTGGGTCCTACAATGAGCAGTTCTTC,CASSLVGSYNEQFF
.,TRBV6-5,TRBJ1-1,.,TGTGCCAGCAGTTACTCGCCATTCACTGAAGCTTTCTTT,CASSYSPFTEAFF